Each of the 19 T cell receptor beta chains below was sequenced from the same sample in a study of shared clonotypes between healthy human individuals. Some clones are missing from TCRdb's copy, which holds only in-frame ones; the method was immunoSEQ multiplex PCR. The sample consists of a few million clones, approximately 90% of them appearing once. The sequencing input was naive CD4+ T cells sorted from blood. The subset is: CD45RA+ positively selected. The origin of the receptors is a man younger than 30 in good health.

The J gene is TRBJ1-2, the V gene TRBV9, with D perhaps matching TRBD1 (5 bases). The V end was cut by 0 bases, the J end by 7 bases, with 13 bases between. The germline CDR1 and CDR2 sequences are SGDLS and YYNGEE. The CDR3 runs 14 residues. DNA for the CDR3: TGTGCCAGCAGCGTAGTCCCGGGGGATGCTGGCTACACCTTC. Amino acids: CASSVVPGDAGYTF.

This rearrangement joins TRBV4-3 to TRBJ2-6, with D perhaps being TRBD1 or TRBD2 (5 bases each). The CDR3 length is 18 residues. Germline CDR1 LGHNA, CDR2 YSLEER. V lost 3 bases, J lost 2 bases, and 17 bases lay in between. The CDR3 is CASSQIPLMGAGANVLTF. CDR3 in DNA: TGCGCCAGCAGCCAGATTCCCCTTATGGGGGCTGGGGCCAACGTCCTGACTTTC.

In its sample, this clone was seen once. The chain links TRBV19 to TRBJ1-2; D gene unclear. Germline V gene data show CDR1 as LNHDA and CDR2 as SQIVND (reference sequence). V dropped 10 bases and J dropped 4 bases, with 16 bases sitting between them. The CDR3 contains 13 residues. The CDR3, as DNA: TGTGCCACCTCCCCGAGACCGGCCTATGGCTACACCTTC. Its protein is CATSPRPAYGYTF.

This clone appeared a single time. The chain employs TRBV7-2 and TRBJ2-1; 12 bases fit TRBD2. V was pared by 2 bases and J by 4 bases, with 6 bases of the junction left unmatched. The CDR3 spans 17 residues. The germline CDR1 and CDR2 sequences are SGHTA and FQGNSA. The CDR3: CASSLLGLAGSYNEQFF. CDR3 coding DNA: TGTGCCAGCAGCTTACTAGGACTAGCGGGATCGTACAATGAGCAGTTCTTC.

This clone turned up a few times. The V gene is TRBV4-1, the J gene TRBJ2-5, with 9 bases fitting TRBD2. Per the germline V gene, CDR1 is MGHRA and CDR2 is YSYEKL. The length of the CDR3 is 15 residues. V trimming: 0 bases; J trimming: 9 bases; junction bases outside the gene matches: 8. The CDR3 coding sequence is TGCGCCAGCAGCCAAGATCTTAGTAGCGGGAGAGCCCAGTACTTC. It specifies CASSQDLSSGRAQYF.

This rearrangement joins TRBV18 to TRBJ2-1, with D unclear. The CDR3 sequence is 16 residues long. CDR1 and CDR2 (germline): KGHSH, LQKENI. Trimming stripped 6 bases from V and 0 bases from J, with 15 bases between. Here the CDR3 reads CASSRKTDSSYNEQFF. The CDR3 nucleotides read TGTGCCAGCTCCCGAAAGACGGATAGCTCCTACAATGAGCAGTTCTTC.

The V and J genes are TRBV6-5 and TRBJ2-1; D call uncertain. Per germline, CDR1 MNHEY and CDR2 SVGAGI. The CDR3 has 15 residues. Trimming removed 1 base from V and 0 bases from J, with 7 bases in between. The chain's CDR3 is CASSYWVDSYNEQFF. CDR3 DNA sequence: TGTGCCAGCAGTTACTGGGTAGACTCCTACAATGAGCAGTTCTTC.

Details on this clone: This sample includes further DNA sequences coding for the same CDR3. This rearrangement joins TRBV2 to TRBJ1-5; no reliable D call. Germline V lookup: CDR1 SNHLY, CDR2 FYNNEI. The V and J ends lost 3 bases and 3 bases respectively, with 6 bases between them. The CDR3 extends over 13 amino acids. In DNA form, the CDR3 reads TGTGCCAGCAGTGAGGGAGCCAATCAGCCCCAGCATTTT. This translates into CASSEGANQPQHF.

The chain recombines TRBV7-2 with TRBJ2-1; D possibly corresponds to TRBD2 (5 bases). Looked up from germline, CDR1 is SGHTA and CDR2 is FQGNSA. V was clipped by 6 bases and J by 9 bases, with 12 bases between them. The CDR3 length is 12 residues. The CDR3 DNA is TGTGCCAGCAGACCACTAGAGGCTGAGCAGTTCTTC. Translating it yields CASRPLEAEQFF.

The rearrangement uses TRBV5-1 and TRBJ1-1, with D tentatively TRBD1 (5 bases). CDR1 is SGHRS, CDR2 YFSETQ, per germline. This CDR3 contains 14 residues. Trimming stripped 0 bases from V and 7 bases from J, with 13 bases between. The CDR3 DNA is TGCGCCAGCAGCTTGGAGACAGAGAGTGGTGAAGCTTTCTTT. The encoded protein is CASSLETESGEAFF. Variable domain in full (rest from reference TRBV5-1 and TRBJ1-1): KAGVTQTPRYLIKTRGQQVTLSCSPISGHRSVSWYQQTPGQGLQFLFEYFSETQRNKGNFPGRFSGRQFSNSRSEMNVSTLELGDSALYLCASSLETESGEAFFGQGTRLTVV.

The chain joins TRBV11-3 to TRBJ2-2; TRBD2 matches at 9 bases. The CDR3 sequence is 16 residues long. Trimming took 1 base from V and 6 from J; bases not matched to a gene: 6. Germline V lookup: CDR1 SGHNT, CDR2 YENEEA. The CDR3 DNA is TGTGCCAGCAGCTTAGTTGCGGGAGGGATCGCCGGGGAGCTGTTTTTT. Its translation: CASSLVAGGIAGELFF.

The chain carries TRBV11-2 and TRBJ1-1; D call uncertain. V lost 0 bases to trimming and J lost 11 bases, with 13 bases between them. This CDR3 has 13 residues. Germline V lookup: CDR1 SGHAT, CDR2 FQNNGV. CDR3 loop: CASSLDLRDRAFF. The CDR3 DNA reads TGTGCCAGCAGCTTAGATTTACGGGATAGGGCTTTCTTT. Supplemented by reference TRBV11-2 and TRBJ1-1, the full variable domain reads EAGVAQSPRYKIIEKRQSVAFWCNPISGHATLYWYQQILGQGPKLLIQFQNNGVVDDSQLPKDRFSAERLKGVDSTLKIQPAKLEDSAVYLCASSLDLRDRAFFGQGTRLTVV.

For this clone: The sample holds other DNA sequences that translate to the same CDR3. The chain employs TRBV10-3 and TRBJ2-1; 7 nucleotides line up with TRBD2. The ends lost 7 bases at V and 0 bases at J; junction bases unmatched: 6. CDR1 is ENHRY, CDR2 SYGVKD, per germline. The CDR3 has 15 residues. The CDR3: CAINPGGSSYNEQFF. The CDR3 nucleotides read TGTGCCATCAACCCCGGGGGGAGCTCCTACAATGAGCAGTTCTTC.

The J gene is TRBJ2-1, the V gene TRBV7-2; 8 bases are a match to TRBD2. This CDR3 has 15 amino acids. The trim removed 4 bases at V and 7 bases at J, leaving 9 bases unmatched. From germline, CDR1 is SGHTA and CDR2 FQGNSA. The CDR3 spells CASSSSSGGWNEQFF. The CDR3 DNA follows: TGTGCCAGCAGCTCCTCCAGCGGGGGCTGGAATGAGCAGTTCTTC.

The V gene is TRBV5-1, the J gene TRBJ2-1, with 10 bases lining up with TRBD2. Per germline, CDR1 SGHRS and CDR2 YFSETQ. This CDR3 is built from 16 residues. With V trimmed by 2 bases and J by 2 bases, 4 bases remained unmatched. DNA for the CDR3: TGCGCCAGCAGCTTTGGCGGACTAGCGGCCTACAATGAGCAGTTCTTC. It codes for CASSFGGLAAYNEQFF.

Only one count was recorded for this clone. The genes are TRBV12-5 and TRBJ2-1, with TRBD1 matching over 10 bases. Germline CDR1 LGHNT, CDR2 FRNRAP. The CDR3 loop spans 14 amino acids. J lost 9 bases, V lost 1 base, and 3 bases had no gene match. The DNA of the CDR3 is TGTGCTAGTGGTTTGGGGACAGGGGGAAGTGAGCAGTTCTTC. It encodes CASGLGTGGSEQFF.

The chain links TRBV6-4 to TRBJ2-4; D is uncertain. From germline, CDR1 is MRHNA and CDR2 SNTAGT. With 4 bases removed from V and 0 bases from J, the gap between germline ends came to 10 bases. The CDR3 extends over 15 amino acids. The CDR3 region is CASSVPRVAKNIQYF. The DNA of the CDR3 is TGTGCCAGCAGTGTGCCGAGAGTAGCCAAAAACATTCAGTACTTC.

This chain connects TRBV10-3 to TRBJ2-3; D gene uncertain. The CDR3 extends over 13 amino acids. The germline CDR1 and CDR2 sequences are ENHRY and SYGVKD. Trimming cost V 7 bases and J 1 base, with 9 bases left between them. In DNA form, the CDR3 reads TGTGCCATCAAGCAAGTCGGCACAGATACGCAGTATTTT. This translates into CAIKQVGTDTQYF.

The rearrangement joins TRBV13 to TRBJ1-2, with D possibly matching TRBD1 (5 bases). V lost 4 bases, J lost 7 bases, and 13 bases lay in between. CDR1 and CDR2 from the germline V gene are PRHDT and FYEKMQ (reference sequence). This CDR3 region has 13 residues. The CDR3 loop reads CASSSYSGSGYTF. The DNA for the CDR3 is TGTGCCAGCAGCTCATACTCAGGGTCTGGCTACACCTTC.